The 11 T cell receptor beta chains listed next were all sequenced from one sample in a study of PD-L1 blockade in urothelial cancer. Only in-frame clones appear in the TCRdb table, and some are missing; sequencing was by immunoSEQ multiplex PCR. The table has 60,000 to 70,000 clones, approximately 80% seen once. Sample time point: pretreatment peripheral blood. The material sequenced was PBMCs, taken around atezolizumab (anti-PD-L1) treatment. The receptors originated from a man between 65 and 85 years old with urothelial cancer.

This sequence joins TRBV18 and TRBJ2-1; 9 bases are a match to TRBD1. In germline, CDR1 is KGHSH, CDR2 LQKENI. Trimming cost V 5 bases and J 3 bases; bases outside gene matches: 11. The CDR3 length is 17 residues. The CDR3 nucleotides are TGTGCCAGCTCATCCCCAACCGGGACAGGGAGCTACAATGAGCAGTTCTTC. This codes for CASSSPTGTGSYNEQFF.

The chain couples TRBV6-5 to TRBJ2-1, with D perhaps matching TRBD1 (6 bases). The CDR3 spans 13 residues. Germline-derived CDR1 and CDR2 are MNHEY and SVGAGI. With 0 bases removed from V and 9 bases from J, the gap between germline ends came to 9 bases. The CDR3 sequence: CASSYSRRGEQFF. The DNA of the CDR3 is TGTGCCAGCAGTTACTCCCGCAGGGGTGAGCAGTTCTTC.

This chain joins TRBV19 and TRBJ1-5; 7 nucleotides line up with TRBD1. In germline, CDR1 is LNHDA, CDR2 SQIVND (reference sequence). CDR3 length: 16 residues. With V trimmed by 8 bases and J by 2 bases, 12 bases remained unmatched. The CDR3 reads CASSLEGAFGNQPQHF. CDR3 in DNA: TGTGCCAGTTCCCTTGAGGGGGCATTTGGCAATCAGCCCCAGCATTTT.

The V gene is TRBV10-2, the J gene TRBJ1-1; D is possibly TRBD1 (5 bases). V was shortened by 3 bases and J by 4 bases, with 6 bases between the two germline ends. The CDR3 covers 12 residues. Germline loops: CDR1 WSHSY, CDR2 SAAADI. The CDR3 sequence is CASSERGTEAFF. The DNA for the CDR3 is TGCGCCAGCAGTGAAAGGGGCACTGAAGCTTTCTTT.

The chain has TRBV10-3 and TRBJ2-3; D is unresolved. CDR1 and CDR2 from the germline V gene are ENHRY and SYGVKD. V was trimmed by 8 bases and J by 4 bases, leaving 16 bases between them. The CDR3 spans 14 residues. The chain's CDR3 is CAIASRVGADTQYF. The CDR3 bases are TGTGCCATCGCGAGCCGGGTCGGAGCAGATACGCAGTATTTT.

V is TRBV5-1 and J is TRBJ2-3, with 9 positions matching TRBD2. This CDR3 spans 17 amino acids. V was clipped by 0 bases and J by 4 bases; unmatched bases: 9. CDR1 is SGHRS and CDR2 is YFSETQ in the germline V gene. The CDR3, as DNA: TGCGCCAGCAGCTTGGATAATAGCGGGAGTGGCGCAGATACGCAGTATTTT. Encoded protein: CASSLDNSGSGADTQYF.

The V gene is TRBV4-1, the J gene TRBJ2-7; 8 nucleotides match TRBD2. CDR3 length: 15 residues. CDR1 is MGHRA and CDR2 is YSYEKL in the germline V gene. The ends lost 4 bases at V and 3 bases at J; junction bases unmatched: 8. The CDR3 region is CASSPSGTRSYEQYF. The CDR3 nucleotides are TGCGCCAGCAGCCCGTCCGGGACTAGAAGCTACGAGCAGTACTTC.

The chain carries TRBV28 and TRBJ1-1, with D unresolved. Per germline, CDR1 MDHEN and CDR2 SYDVKM. The CDR3 is 14 amino acids. The V end lost 3 bases, the J end lost 6 bases, and 14 bases lay between the germline ends. The CDR3 is CASSFGVRGSEAFF. In DNA, the CDR3 is TGTGCCAGCAGTTTTGGCGTTCGAGGCTCTGAAGCTTTCTTT.

The chain has TRBV28 and TRBJ1-2; D gene unclear. The V end lost 4 bases, the J end lost 0 bases, and 12 bases lay between the germline ends. Germline V CDR1 and CDR2: MDHEN, SYDVKM. The CDR3 totals 15 residues. CDR3 sequence reads: CASSSPPLSNYGYTF. The CDR3 bases are TGTGCCAGCAGTTCCCCCCCTTTATCTAACTATGGCTACACCTTC.

This chain links TRBV6-5 with TRBJ2-3, with 7 bases matching TRBD2. The CDR3 length is 15 residues. Germline V CDR1 and CDR2: MNHEY, SVGAGI. V was clipped by 4 bases and J by 4 bases; unmatched bases: 8. CDR3 loop: CASSFLVGGSDTQYF. The CDR3 DNA is TGTGCCAGCAGTTTCCTCGTCGGGGGGTCAGATACGCAGTATTTT.

This clone showed up just a few times. The chain joins TRBV4-1 to TRBJ1-5, with D uncertain. Germline V gene sequence: CDR1 MGHRA, CDR2 YSYEKL. The V gene lost 3 bases and the J gene lost 5 bases, with 8 bases spanning the gap. This CDR3 region has 13 residues. CDR3 in amino acids: CASSQIGDQPQHF. In DNA form, the CDR3 reads TGCGCCAGCAGCCAGATCGGGGATCAGCCCCAGCATTTT.